This T cell receptor beta chain was identified in a study of CD8 T cells in Susac syndrome. This clonotype appeared a few times. This CDR3 spans 15 amino acids. V was pared by 6 bases and J by 6 bases, with 21 bases between. Germline values: CDR1 MNHNY, CDR2 SVGAGI (reference sequence). TCR beta sequencing covered blood CD8+ and CD4+ T cells. Roughly 0.5 to 1 ug RNA was reverse transcribed with random hexamers. Amplification of TCR beta CDR3 spanned 54 Vbeta and 13 Jbeta via immunoSEQ multiplex PCR. TCRdb analysed the immunoSEQ multiplex PCR reads with MiXCR anew, one entry per CDR3 protein. Seen here are 90,000 to 150,000 distinct CDR3 sequences, 85% to 95% observed once, and the top ten hold about 0.12%.

The TCR sequence derives from a human donor in good health. The chain is built from TRBV6-6 and TRBJ2-7; possibly TRBD1 or TRBD2 for D (6 bases each). Sequenced: CD8+ T cells from PBMCs. CDR3 sequence (DNA): TGTGCCAGCAGCGATCGTGGGGGGCGCCTGGGCGAGCAGTACTTC. Translation gives CASSDRGGRLGEQYF.